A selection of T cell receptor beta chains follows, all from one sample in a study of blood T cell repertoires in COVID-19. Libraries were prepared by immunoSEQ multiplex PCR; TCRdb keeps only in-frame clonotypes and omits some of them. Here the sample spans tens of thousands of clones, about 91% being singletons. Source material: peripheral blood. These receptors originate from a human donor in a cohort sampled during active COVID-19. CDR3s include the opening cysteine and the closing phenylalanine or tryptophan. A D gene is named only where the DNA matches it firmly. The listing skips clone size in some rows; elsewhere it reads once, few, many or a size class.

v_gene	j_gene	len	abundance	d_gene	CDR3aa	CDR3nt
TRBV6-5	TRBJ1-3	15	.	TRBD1	CASSNDRVTGNTIYF	TGTGCCAGCAGTAACGACAGGGTGACTGGAAACACCATATATTTT
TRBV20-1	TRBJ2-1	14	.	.	CSASLWGRYNEQFF	TGCAGTGCTAGTCTGTGGGGCCGATACAATGAGCAGTTCTTC
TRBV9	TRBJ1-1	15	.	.	CASSVASGENTEAFF	TGTGCCAGCAGCGTTGCCTCAGGGGAGAACACTGAAGCTTTCTTT
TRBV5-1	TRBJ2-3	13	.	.	CASRRDGTDTQYF	TGCGCCAGCAGGCGAGATGGCACAGATACGCAGTATTTT
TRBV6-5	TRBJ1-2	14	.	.	CASSLSYRVNGYTF	TGTGCCAGCAGTTTGAGCTACAGGGTTAACGGCTACACCTTC
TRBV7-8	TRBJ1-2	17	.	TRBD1	CASSVGTGGAGSYGYTF	TGTGCCAGCAGCGTCGGGACAGGGGGCGCGGGGAGCTATGGCTACACCTTC
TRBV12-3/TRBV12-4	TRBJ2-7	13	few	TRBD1	CASSGQGAYEQYF	TGTGCCAGCAGCGGACAGGGAGCCTACGAGCAGTACTTC
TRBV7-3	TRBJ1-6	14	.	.	CASSLIGVKSPLHF	TGTGCCAGCAGCTTAATCGGGGTAAAGTCACCCCTCCACTTT
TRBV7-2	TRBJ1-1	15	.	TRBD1	CASSPEGDRWTEAFF	TGTGCCAGCAGCCCCGAGGGGGACAGGTGGACTGAAGCTTTCTTT
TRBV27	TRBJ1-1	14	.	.	CASSLSGGGVEAFF	TGTGCCAGCAGTTTATCGGGGGGGGGTGTCGAAGCTTTCTTT
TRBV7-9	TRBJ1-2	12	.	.	CASSPRVYGYTF	TGTGCCAGCAGCCCGCGGGTCTATGGCTACACCTTC
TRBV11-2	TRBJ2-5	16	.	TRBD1	CASSSYSTGGRETQYF	TGTGCCAGCAGCTCCTACTCGACAGGGGGCCGGGAGACCCAGTACTTC
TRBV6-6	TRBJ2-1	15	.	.	CASSPPGPQGNEQFF	TGTGCCAGCAGTCCTCCGGGCCCCCAGGGGAATGAGCAGTTCTTC
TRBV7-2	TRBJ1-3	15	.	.	CASSWEGGSGNTIYF	TGTGCCAGCAGCTGGGAGGGTGGGTCTGGAAACACCATATATTTT
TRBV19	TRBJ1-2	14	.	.	CASWTTKFFYGYTF	TGTGCCAGCTGGACAACAAAATTTTTCTATGGCTACACCTTC
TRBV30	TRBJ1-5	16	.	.	CAWSAFTGNRNQPQHF	TGTGCCTGGAGTGCTTTTACGGGGAATAGGAATCAGCCCCAGCATTTT
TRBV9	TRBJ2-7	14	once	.	CASSVGGAVYEQYF	TGTGCCAGCAGCGTAGGTGGGGCCGTCTACGAGCAGTACTTC
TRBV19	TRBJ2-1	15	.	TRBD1	CASSIAQNRGNEQFF	TGTGCCAGTAGTATCGCCCAAAACAGGGGCAATGAGCAGTTCTTC
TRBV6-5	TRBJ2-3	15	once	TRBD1	CASRAGTGGIDTQYF	TGTGCCAGCAGGGCCGGGACAGGGGGGATAGATACGCAGTATTTT
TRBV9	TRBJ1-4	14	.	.	CASSADSLNEKLFF	TGTGCCAGCAGCGCGGACAGCTTAAATGAAAAACTGTTTTTT
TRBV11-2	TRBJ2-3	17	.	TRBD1	CASSRQGAGGGTDTQYF	TGTGCCAGCAGCCGACAGGGGGCGGGGGGCGGCACAGATACGCAGTATTTT
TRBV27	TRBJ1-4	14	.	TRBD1	CASSPGTGREKLFF	TGTGCCAGCAGTCCCGGGACAGGGCGGGAAAAACTGTTTTTT
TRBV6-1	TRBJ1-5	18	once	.	CASSEATGRDISNQPQHF	TGTGCCAGCAGTGAAGCTACCGGCCGGGACATAAGCAATCAGCCCCAGCATTTT
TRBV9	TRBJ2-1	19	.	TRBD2	CASSILDPHSSGGYNEQFF	TGTGCCAGCAGCATCCTCGACCCCCATTCTAGCGGGGGTTACAATGAGCAGTTCTTC
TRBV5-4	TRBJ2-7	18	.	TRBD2	CASSPEAGGHRSSYEQYF	TGTGCCAGCAGCCCCGAGGCGGGGGGCCATAGGAGCTCCTACGAGCAGTACTTC
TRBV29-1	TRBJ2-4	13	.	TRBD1	CSAEDRAGNIQYF	TGCAGCGCCGAGGACAGGGCAGGAAACATTCAGTACTTC
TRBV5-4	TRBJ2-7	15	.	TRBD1	CASSPGTGSFYEQYF	TGTGCCAGCAGCCCAGGGACAGGTAGTTTCTACGAGCAGTACTTC
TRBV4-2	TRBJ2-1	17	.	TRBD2	CASSQGGRVAGKNEQFF	TGTGCCAGCAGCCAAGGGGGGAGGGTAGCGGGGAAGAATGAGCAGTTCTTC
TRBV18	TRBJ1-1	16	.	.	CASSPRTGYLNTEAFF	TGTGCCAGCTCACCAAGAACAGGGTACCTGAACACTGAAGCTTTCTTT
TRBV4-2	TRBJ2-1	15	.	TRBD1	CASSPQTGGSDEQFF	TGTGCCAGCAGCCCACAGACAGGGGGAAGTGATGAGCAGTTCTTC
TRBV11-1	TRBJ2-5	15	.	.	CASSLRRGRQETQYF	TGTGCCAGCAGCTTACGACGAGGGAGGCAAGAGACCCAGTACTTC